Listed here is a single T cell receptor beta chain. Its specificity is not known. This specimen belongs to a study of cytomegalovirus exposure and HLA in healthy donors. Study-wide results and limits: Data from an earlier analysis indicated that most TCR beta V segments were productive either about 90% or about 30% of the time.

The CDR3 is 16 residues long. Germline V gene sequence: CDR1 MNHEY, CDR2 SVGAGI. V lost 4 bases to trimming and J lost 0 bases; unmatched junction nucleotides: 7. PCR involved 60 Vbeta and 13 Jbeta primers. Clones were read by immunoSEQ multiplex PCR, and TCRdb kept only the in-frame ones, dropping some. The sample yields over 75,000 clones, about 75% seen once. Sequences were obtained from PBMCs. V and J are TRBV6-5 and TRBJ2-7, with TRBD2 identical over 9 bases. The TCR was taken from a man aged 35 to 55 in good health and CMV-seropositive. The CDR3 spells CASSWDTSGHSYEQYF. CDR3 coding DNA: TGTGCCAGCAGTTGGGACACTAGCGGGCACTCCTACGAGCAGTACTTC.